This T cell receptor delta chain was identified in a study of Vδ1+ human thymocytes. General study results and limits: Thymic delta-chain repertoires held 20% to 25% Vdelta2 sequences and few Vdelta3, despite high sort purity. Thymic TRG and TRD repertoires appeared highly polyclonal. Donors shared many TRG clonotypes but few TRD clonotypes.

The sorted cells were CD3+ Vdelta1+ Vdelta2- thymocytes from alphabeta-depleted thymus. The template was reverse-transcribed extracted RNA. Pooled V-gene forward primers with one constant-region reverse primer generated the CDR3 amplicons by multiplex PCR. TCRdb re-processed the multiplex PCR reads via CATT. This sample carries fewer than 90,000 delta-chain clones, approximately 30% of them seen once, and the ten largest clones take more than 0.25%. In its sample, this clone was seen a few times. The antigen remains unidentified. The germline V gene has CDR1 TSWWSYY and CDR2 QGS. V lost 3 bases and J lost 0, with 29 bases in between. This CDR3 is built from 21 residues.

The sample taken for sequencing was Vdelta1+ gamma-delta thymocytes from the thymus. Regarding subset: FACS-sorted CD3+ TCRalphabeta- TCRVdelta1+ TCRVdelta2- thymocytes. V and J are TRDV1 and TRDJ1; D is perhaps TRDD2 or TRDD3 (6 bases each). The receptor's source is a boy younger than two who had congenital heart surgery. The chain's CDR3 is CALGDAFRRRGSAPYTDKLIF. CDR3 sequence (DNA): TGTGCTCTTGGGGACGCCTTCCGACGGAGGGGATCTGCCCCGTACACCGATAAACTCATCTTT.